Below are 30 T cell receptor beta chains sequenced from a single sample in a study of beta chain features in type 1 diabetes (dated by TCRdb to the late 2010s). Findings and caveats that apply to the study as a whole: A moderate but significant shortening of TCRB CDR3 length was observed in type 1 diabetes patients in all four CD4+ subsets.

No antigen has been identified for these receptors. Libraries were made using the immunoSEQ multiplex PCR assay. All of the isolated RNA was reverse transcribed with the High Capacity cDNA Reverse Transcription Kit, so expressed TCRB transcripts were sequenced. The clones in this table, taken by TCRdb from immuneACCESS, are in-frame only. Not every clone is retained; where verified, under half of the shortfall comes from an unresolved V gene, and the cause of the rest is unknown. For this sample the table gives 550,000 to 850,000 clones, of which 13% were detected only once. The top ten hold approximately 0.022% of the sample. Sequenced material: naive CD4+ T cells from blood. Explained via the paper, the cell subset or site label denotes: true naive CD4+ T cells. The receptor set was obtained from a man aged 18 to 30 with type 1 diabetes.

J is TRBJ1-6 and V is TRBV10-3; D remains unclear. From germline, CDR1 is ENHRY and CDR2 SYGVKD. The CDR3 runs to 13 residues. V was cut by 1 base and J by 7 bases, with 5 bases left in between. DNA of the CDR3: TGTGCCATCAGTGAGTTCGAGAATTCACCCCTCCACTTT. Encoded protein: CAISEFENSPLHF.

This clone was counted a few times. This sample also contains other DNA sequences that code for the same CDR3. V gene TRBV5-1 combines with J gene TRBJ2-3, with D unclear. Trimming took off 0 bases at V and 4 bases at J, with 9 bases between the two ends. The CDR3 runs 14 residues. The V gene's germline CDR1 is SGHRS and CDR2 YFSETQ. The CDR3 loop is CASSLGQGADTQYF. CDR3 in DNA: TGCGCCAGCAGCTTGGGACAAGGCGCAGATACGCAGTATTTT. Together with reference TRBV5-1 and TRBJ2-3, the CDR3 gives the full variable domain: KAGVTQTPRYLIKTRGQQVTLSCSPISGHRSVSWYQQTPGQGLQFLFEYFSETQRNKGNFPGRFSGRQFSNSRSEMNVSTLELGDSALYLCASSLGQGADTQYFGPGTRLTVL.

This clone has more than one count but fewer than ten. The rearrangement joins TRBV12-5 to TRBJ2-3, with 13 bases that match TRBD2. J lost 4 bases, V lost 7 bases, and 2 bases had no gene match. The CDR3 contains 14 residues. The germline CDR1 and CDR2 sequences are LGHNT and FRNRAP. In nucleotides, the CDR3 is TGTGCTAGTGCACTAGCGGGGGGGCCAGATACGCAGTATTTT. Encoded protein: CASALAGGPDTQYF.

The CDR3 reads CASSDNNEKLFF. CDR3 DNA: TGTGCCAGCAGCGATAATAATGAAAAACTGTTTTTT. The chain combines TRBV6-5 with TRBJ1-4; no clear D gene. CDR1 and CDR2 from the germline V gene are MNHEY and SVGAGI. The CDR3 spans 12 residues. V was pared by 6 bases and J by 4 bases, with 6 bases between.

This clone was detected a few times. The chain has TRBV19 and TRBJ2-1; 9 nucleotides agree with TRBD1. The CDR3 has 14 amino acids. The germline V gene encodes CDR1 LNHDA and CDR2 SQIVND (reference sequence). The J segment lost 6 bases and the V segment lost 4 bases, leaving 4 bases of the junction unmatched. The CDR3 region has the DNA TGTGCCAGTAGTACACTGACAGGGGGCAATGAGCAGTTCTTC. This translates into CASSTLTGGNEQFF.

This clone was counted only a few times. The CDR3, as DNA: TGTGCCACCAGCAGAGACTTACAGGCGGGTGAAAAACTGTTTTTT. It is translated as CATSRDLQAGEKLFF. This chain connects TRBV15 to TRBJ1-4; TRBD1 is a possible D gene (5 bases). V gave up 0 bases and J gave up 7 bases, with 12 bases separating them. Germline lookup yields CDR1 LNHNV and CDR2 YYDKDF (reference sequence). This CDR3 has 15 residues.

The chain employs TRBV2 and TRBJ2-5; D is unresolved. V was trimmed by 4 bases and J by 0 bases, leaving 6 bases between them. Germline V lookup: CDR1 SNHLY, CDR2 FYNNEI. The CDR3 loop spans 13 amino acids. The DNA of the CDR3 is TGTGCCAGCAGTGCATGGTACCAAGAGACCCAGTACTTC. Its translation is CASSAWYQETQYF.

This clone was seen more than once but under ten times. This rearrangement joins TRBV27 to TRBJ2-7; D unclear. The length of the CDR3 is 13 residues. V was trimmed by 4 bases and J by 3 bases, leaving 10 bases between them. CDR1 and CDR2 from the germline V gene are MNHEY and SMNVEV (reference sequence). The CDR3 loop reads CASSSPRGYEQYF. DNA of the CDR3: TGTGCCAGCAGTTCTCCCCGCGGCTACGAGCAGTACTTC.

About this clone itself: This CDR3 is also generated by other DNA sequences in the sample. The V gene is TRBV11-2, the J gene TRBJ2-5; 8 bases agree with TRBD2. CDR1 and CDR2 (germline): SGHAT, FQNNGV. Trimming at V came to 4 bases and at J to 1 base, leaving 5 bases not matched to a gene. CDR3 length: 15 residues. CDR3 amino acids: CASSSLAGGQETQYF. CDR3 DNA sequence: TGTGCCAGCAGCTCCCTTGCGGGGGGCCAAGAGACCCAGTACTTC.

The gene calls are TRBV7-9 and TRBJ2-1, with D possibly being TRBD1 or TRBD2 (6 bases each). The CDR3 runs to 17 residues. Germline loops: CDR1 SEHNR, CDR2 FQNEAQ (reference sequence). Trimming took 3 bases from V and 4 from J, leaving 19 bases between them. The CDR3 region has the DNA TGTGCCAGCAGCTTGAAATCCGGGGGCCGTTCGTACAATGAGCAGTTCTTC. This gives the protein CASSLKSGGRSYNEQFF.

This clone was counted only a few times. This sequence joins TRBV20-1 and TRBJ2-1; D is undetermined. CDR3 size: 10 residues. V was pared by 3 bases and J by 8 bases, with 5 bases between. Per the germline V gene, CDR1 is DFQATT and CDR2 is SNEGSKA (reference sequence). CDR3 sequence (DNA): TGCAGTGCTAGTATGCATGAGCAGTTCTTC. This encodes CSASMHEQFF.

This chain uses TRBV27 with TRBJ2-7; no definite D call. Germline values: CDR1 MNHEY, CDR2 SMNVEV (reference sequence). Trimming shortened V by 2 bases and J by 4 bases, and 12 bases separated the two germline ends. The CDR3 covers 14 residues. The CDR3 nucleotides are TGTGCCAGCAGTTTAGGTCCCCCTAGGTACGAGCAGTACTTC. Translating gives CASSLGPPRYEQYF.

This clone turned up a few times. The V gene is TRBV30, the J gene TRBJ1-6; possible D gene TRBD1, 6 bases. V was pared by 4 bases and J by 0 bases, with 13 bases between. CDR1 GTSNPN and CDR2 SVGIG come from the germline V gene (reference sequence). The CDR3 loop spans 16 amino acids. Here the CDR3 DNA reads TGTGCCTGGAATCCAGACAGGAGCTCCTATAATTCACCCCTCCACTTT. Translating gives CAWNPDRSSYNSPLHF. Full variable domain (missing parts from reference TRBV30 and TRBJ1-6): SQTIHQWPATLVQPVGSPLSLECTVEGTSNPNLYWYRQAAGRGLQLLFYSVGIGQISSEVPQNLSASRPQDRQFILSSKKLLLSDSGFYLCAWNPDRSSYNSPLHFGNGTRLTVT.

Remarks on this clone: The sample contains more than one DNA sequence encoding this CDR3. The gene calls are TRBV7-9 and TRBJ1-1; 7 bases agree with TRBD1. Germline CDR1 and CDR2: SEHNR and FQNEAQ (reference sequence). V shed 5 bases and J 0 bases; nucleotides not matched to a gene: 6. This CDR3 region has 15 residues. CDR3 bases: TGTGCCAGCAGCCTCCGACAGGGATTGAACACTGAAGCTTTCTTT. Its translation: CASSLRQGLNTEAFF.

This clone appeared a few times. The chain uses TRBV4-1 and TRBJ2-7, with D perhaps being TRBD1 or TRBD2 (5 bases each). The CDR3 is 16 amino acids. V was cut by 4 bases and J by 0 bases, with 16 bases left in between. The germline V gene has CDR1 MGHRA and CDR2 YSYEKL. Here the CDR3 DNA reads TGCGCCAGCAGCCCCATGCCGGCAGGGAGCTCCTACGAGCAGTACTTC. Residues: CASSPMPAGSSYEQYF.

The CDR3 DNA reads TGTGCCAGCAGCAGGGACAGGGGGCACGATCAGCCCCAGCATTTT. Translation: CASSRDRGHDQPQHF. This chain joins TRBV6-5 and TRBJ1-5, with 12 bases that match TRBD1. The CDR3 runs 15 residues. The germline CDR1 and CDR2 sequences are MNHEY and SVGAGI. The junction had 5 bases not matched to a gene; V was cut back by 6 bases and J by 5 bases.

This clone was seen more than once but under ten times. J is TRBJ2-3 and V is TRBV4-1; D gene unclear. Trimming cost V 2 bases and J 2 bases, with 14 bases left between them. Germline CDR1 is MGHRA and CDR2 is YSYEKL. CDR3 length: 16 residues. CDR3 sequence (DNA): TGCGCCAGCAGCCAATCCCTTGCTCGGGCCACAGATACGCAGTATTTT. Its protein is CASSQSLARATDTQYF.

The CDR3 sequence is CACRGAIESSYNEQFF. The CDR3 nucleotides are TGTGCCTGCCGCGGGGCGATCGAGAGCTCCTACAATGAGCAGTTCTTC. The V call is TRBV30, the J call TRBJ2-1; D perhaps matches TRBD2 (6 bases). The CDR3 length is 16 residues. Trimming took 6 bases from V and 0 from J, leaving 18 bases between them. CDR1 and CDR2 (germline): GTSNPN, SVGIG (reference sequence).

The CDR3 sequence: CASSQDYQETQYF. In DNA, the CDR3 is TGTGCCAGCAGCCAGGACTACCAAGAGACCCAGTACTTC. The chain is built from TRBV11-3 and TRBJ2-5; D is perhaps TRBD2 (5 bases). With 5 bases removed from V and 0 bases from J, the gap between germline ends came to 7 bases. The CDR3 has 13 residues. Per germline, CDR1 SGHNT and CDR2 YENEEA.

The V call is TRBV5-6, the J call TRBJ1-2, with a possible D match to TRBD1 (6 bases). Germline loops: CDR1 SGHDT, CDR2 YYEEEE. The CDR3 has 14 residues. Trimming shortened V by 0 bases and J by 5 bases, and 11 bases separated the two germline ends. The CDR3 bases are TGTGCCAGCAGCTTGGGACAGGAACCATATGGCTACACCTTC. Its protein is CASSLGQEPYGYTF. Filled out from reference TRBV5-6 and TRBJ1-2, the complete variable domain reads DAGVTQSPTHLIKTRGQQVTLRCSPKSGHDTVSWYQQALGQGPQFIFQYYEEEERQRGNFPDRFSGHQFPNYSSELNVNALLLGDSALYLCASSLGQEPYGYTFGSGTRLTVV.

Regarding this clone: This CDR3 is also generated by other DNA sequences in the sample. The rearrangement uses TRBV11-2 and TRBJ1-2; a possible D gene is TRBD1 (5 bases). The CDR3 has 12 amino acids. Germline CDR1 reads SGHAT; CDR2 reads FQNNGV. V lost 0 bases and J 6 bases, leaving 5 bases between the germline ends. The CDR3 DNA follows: TGTGCCAGCAGCTTAGAAGGGGATGGCTACACCTTC. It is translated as CASSLEGDGYTF.

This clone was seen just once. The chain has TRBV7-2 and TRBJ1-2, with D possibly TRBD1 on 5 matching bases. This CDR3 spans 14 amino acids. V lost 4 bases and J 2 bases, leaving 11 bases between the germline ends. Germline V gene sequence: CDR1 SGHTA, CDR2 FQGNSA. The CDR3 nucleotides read TGTGCCAGCAGCTGGGGCGGGGGAAACTATGGCTACACCTTC. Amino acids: CASSWGGGNYGYTF.

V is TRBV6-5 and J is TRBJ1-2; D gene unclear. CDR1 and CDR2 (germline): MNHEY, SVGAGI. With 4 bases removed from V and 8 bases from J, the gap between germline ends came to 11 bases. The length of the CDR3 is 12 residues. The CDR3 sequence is CASSSVARGYTF. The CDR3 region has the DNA TGTGCCAGCAGTTCCGTCGCGAGGGGCTACACCTTC.

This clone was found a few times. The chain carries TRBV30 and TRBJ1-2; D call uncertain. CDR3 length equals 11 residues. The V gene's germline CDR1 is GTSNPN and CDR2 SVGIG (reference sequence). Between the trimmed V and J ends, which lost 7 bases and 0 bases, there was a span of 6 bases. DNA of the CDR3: TGTGCCTTGGGAGCTAACTATGGCTACACCTTC. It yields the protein CALGANYGYTF.

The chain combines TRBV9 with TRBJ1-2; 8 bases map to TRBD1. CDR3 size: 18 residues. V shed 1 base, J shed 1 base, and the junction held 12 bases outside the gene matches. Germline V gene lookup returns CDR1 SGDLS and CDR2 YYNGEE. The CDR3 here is CASSVSQYRQGINYGYTF. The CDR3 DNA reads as TGTGCCAGCAGCGTATCTCAATACCGACAGGGGATTAACTATGGCTACACCTTC.

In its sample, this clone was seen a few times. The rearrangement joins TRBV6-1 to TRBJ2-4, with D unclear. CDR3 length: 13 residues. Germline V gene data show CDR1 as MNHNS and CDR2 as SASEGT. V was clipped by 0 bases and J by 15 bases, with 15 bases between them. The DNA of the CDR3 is TGTGCCAGCAGTGAAGCGGGCGGCCTACTTAGGTACTTC. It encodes CASSEAGGLLRYF.

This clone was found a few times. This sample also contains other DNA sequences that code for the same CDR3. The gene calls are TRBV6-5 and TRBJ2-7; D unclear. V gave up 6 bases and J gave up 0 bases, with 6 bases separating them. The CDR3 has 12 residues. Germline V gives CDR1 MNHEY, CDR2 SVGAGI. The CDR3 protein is CASSPSSYEQYF. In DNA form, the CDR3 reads TGTGCCAGCAGCCCCAGCTCCTACGAGCAGTACTTC.

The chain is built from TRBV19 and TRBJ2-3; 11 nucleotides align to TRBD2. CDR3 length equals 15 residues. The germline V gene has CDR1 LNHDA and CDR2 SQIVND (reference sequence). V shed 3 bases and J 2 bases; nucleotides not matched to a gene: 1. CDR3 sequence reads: CASSMTSGVTDTQYF. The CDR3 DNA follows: TGTGCCAGTAGTATGACTAGCGGGGTCACAGATACGCAGTATTTT. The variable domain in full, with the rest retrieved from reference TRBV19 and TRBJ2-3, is DGGITQSPKYLFRKEGQNVTLSCEQNLNHDAMYWYRQDPGQGLRLIYYSQIVNDFQKGDIAEGYSVSREKKESFPLTVTSAQKNPTAFYLCASSMTSGVTDTQYFGPGTRLTVL.

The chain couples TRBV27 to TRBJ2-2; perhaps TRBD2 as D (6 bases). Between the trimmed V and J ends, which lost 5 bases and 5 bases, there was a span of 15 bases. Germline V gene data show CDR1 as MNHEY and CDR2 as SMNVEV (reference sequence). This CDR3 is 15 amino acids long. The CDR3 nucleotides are TGTGCCAGCAGTCCCAGGGTCGCGGGGACCGGGGAGCTGTTTTTT. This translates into CASSPRVAGTGELFF.

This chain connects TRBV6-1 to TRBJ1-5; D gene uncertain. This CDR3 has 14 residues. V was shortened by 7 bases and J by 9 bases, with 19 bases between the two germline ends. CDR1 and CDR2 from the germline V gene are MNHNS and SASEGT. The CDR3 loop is CASIPSQARGPQHF. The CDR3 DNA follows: TGTGCCAGCATCCCGAGCCAGGCTAGAGGGCCCCAGCATTTT.